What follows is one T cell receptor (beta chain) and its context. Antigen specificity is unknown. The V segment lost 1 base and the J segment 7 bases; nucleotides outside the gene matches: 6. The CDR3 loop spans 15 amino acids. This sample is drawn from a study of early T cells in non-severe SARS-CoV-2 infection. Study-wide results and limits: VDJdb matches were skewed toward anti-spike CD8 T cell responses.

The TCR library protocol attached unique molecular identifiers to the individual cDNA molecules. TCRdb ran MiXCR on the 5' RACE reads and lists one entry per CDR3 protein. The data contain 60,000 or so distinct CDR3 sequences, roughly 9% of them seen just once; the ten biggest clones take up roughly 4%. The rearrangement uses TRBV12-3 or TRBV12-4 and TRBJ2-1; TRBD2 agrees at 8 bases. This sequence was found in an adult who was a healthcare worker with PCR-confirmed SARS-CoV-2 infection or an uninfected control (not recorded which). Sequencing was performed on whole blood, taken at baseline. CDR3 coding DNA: TGTGCCAGCAGTTTAGGTAGCGGGACGCCGAATGAGCAGTTCTTC. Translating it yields CASSLGSGTPNEQFF.